This T cell receptor beta chain stems from a study of shared clonotypes between healthy human individuals. Study outcomes and limitations: Limited genetic and exposure-history diversity came from having few donors.

As concerns this clone: Its target is not known.

Cells designated naive CD8 were CD45RO-negative and were positively selected for CCR7, with terminally differentiated effector memory CD45RA+ cells excluded. Data came from immunoSEQ multiplex PCR; TCRdb stores just in-frame clones and leaves some out. The sample lists roughly 2,000,000 clones; about 95% were seen once. Sequenced: naive CD8+ T cells sorted from blood. The sequence derives from a young man in good health.

Here the CDR3 DNA reads TGCGCCAGCAGCCCGACAGGGCCGGACGAGCAGTACTTC. The encoded protein is CASSPTGPDEQYF. V is TRBV4-3 and J is TRBJ2-7; 7 positions agree with TRBD1. Germline V gives CDR1 LGHNA, CDR2 YSLEER. This CDR3 has 13 amino acids. The V and J ends lost 4 bases and 5 bases, in that order; junction bases with no gene match: 5.